A selection of T cell receptor beta chains follows, all from one sample in a study of cytomegalovirus exposure and HLA in healthy donors. The repertoire was sequenced with immunoSEQ multiplex PCR; TCRdb's copy has only in-frame clones and lacks some. The sample carries more than 200,000 clones, around 83% recorded once. Source material: PBMCs. The receptors were sampled from a girl between 10 and 17 years old in good health and CMV-seronegative. Both conserved end residues are part of each CDR3. D genes are given only for firm matches. A clone size is listed for some rows: how often the clone was seen (once, few, many), or a class if it is expanded.

j_call d_call v_call clone_size cdr3_nt cdr3_aa
TRBJ2-1 TRBD2 TRBV19 NA TGTGCCAGTAGTGGGACTAGCGGGAGGAACGGGCAGTTCTTC CASSGTSGRNGQFF
TRBJ2-3 NA TRBV12-5 NA TGTGCTAGTGGTTTAGGAGGTAGCACAGATACGCAGTATTTT CASGLGGSTDTQYF
TRBJ1-3 TRBD1 TRBV2 once TGTGCCAGCCGACAGGGGGGCTCTGGAAACACCATATATTTT CASRQGGSGNTIYF
TRBJ1-2 NA TRBV4-1 NA TGCGCCAGCAGCAACAGCGGGGGAACCTATGGCTACACCTTC CASSNSGGTYGYTF
TRBJ1-4 NA TRBV28 NA TGTGCCAGCAGCTTTTACTCCAGGGCCGGTAATGAAAAACTGTTTTTT CASSFYSRAGNEKLFF
TRBJ1-2 NA TRBV7-3 once TGTGCCAGCAGCATGGGCCAGAACTATGGCTACACCTTC CASSMGQNYGYTF
TRBJ2-1 TRBD2 TRBV30 NA TGTGCCTGGAACGGTCAGCGGACTAGCGGCTACAATGAGCAGTTCTTC CAWNGQRTSGYNEQFF
TRBJ1-5 NA TRBV19 NA TGTGCCAGTAGCGGAAAGGACAGTTACAATCAGCCCCAGCATTTT CASSGKDSYNQPQHF
TRBJ2-1 NA TRBV10-1 NA TGCGCCAGCAGTGAGGCGGCGCGGGGAGTCCTCAATGAGCAGTTCTTC CASSEAARGVLNEQFF
TRBJ1-2 TRBD1 TRBV5-1 NA TGCGCCAGCAGCTTGGACAGGGGGTATGGCTACACCTTC CASSLDRGYGYTF
TRBJ1-1 NA TRBV28 NA TGTGCCACTCGACCCAGGGGCAACACTGAAGCTTTCTTT CATRPRGNTEAFF
TRBJ2-3 TRBD2 TRBV4-1 NA TGCGCCAGCAGTTTCAGGAAGGCTAGCGGGAGGAACACAGATACGCAGTATTTT CASSFRKASGRNTDTQYF
TRBJ2-3 TRBD2 TRBV28 NA TGTGCCAGCAGTTTATTACTAGCGGGGGGGCTAGAAGATACGCAGTATTTT CASSLLLAGGLEDTQYF
TRBJ2-2 TRBD1 TRBV5-5 once TGTGCCAGCAGCCTCAGACAGGGGTCGGTCGGGGAGCTGTTTTTT CASSLRQGSVGELFF
TRBJ2-5 NA TRBV29-1 NA TGCAGCGTCCTGGCGGGCGGGTCGGGAGAGACCCAGTACTTC CSVLAGGSGETQYF
TRBJ1-1 NA TRBV7-3 NA TGTGCCAGCAGCTACGAAACCAGCACTGAAGCTTTCTTT CASSYETSTEAFF
TRBJ2-5 NA TRBV5-1 NA TGCGCCAGCAGCTTCCCGGGGGAGACCCAGTACTTC CASSFPGETQYF
TRBJ2-7 TRBD1 TRBV28 NA TGTGCCAGCAGTTATGACAGGGGGACCTACGAGCAGTACTTC CASSYDRGTYEQYF
TRBJ1-1 NA TRBV19 NA TGTGCCAGTACCCCACGTCGACAGGTCATGAACACTGAAGCTTTCTTT CASTPRRQVMNTEAFF
TRBJ1-2 TRBD1 TRBV15 NA TGTGCCACCAGCAGAGGGCTGGACAGGGTACCTTATGGCTACACCTTC CATSRGLDRVPYGYTF
TRBJ1-2 TRBD1 TRBV15 once TGTGCCACCAGCAGACCTAGGACAGGGAATACCCCATATGGCTACACCTTC CATSRPRTGNTPYGYTF
TRBJ1-4 NA TRBV6-5 few TGTGCCAGCAGTTACGGGAGGAAGGATGAAAAACTGTTTTTT CASSYGRKDEKLFF
TRBJ1-3 NA TRBV30 NA TGTGCCTGGAGTGTACTATCCGGAAACACCATATATTTT CAWSVLSGNTIYF
TRBJ1-3 TRBD1 TRBV18 NA TGTGCCAGCTCACTCGGGACAGGGGGAAACACCATATATTTT CASSLGTGGNTIYF
TRBJ1-5 TRBD1 TRBV11-2 NA TGTGCCAGCAGCACACGGACAGGGGGACAGCCCCAGCATTTT CASSTRTGGQPQHF
TRBJ2-3 NA TRBV7-2 NA TGTGCCAGCAGCCGAAGCCCACTAGGTCGGACAGATACGCAGTATTTT CASSRSPLGRTDTQYF
TRBJ1-5 TRBD1 TRBV28 NA TGTGCCAGCAGTCCCCCGGGACAGACAAATCAGCCCCAGCATTTT CASSPPGQTNQPQHF
TRBJ2-7 NA TRBV18 NA TGTGCCAGCTCGCATGGGGATACTAGCTCCTACGAGCAGTACTTC CASSHGDTSSYEQYF
TRBJ2-5 NA TRBV5-1 once TGCGCCAGCAGCGCCGTAGGACCGGGACTGGGATTACAAGAGACCCAGTACTTC CASSAVGPGLGLQETQYF